The rows below give T cell receptor beta chains drawn from one sample of a study of STAT3 mutations in large granular lymphocyte leukemia. TCRdb keeps only in-frame clones here, not all; method: immunoSEQ multiplex PCR. The sample lists roughly 29,000 clones, 60% to 85% occurring once. The sequenced sample consisted of peripheral blood mononuclear cells. Source of these receptors: a woman aged 50 to 60 with T-cell large granular lymphocyte leukemia. Some clones in this sample may be carry-over from other donors' samples. Both conserved end residues are part of each CDR3. A D gene is named only where the DNA matches it firmly. Size is stated for part of the rows, as once, few or many counts, or as a class when the clone is expanded.

cdr3_length	v_call	j_call	clone_size	d_call	cdr3_aa	cdr3_nt
12	TRBV29-1	TRBJ1-3	-	TRBD1	CSATGVGNTIYF	TGCAGCGCGACAGGGGTCGGAAACACCATATATTTT
15	TRBV7-9	TRBJ1-1	-	-	CASSLPTEPLSRAFF	TGTGCCAGCAGCTTACCGACAGAACCCCTCTCTCGAGCTTTCTTT
13	TRBV5-1	TRBJ1-2	-	-	CASSFSKDYGYTF	TGCGCCAGCAGCTTTTCCAAGGACTATGGCTACACCTTC
16	TRBV5-4	TRBJ2-3	-	-	CASSLGEGSSTDTQYF	TGTGCCAGCAGCTTGGGTGAAGGTTCTAGCACAGATACGCAGTATTTT
16	TRBV9	TRBJ2-3	-	-	CASSVEGQGGTDTQYF	TGTGCCAGCAGTGTGGAAGGGCAGGGTGGCACAGATACGCAGTATTTT
14	TRBV14	TRBJ2-5	-	-	CASSPGQFQETQYF	TGTGCCAGCAGCCCTGGACAGTTCCAAGAGACCCAGTACTTC
15	TRBV7-2	TRBJ2-3	-	TRBD2	CASSFTRLAADTQYF	TGTGCCAGCAGCTTTACACGACTAGCAGCAGATACGCAGTATTTT
10	TRBV6-6	TRBJ1-2	-	-	CASSLYGYTF	TGTGCCAGCAGTTTATATGGCTACACCTTC
17	TRBV28	TRBJ2-3	-	-	CASRPGGGSLSTDTQYF	TGTGCCAGCAGGCCCGGAGGGGGATCCCTGAGCACAGATACGCAGTATTTT
14	TRBV10-3	TRBJ2-7	few	TRBD1	CAISADRGMYEQYF	TGTGCCATCAGTGCGGACAGGGGGATGTACGAGCAGTACTTC
16	TRBV7-9	TRBJ2-5	-	TRBD2	CASSSGLAGAQETQYF	TGTGCCAGCAGCTCGGGACTAGCGGGAGCCCAAGAGACCCAGTACTTC
13	TRBV7-8	TRBJ1-2	-	-	CASSLVGSEGYTF	TGTGCCAGCAGCTTAGTTGGTTCGGAAGGCTACACCTTC